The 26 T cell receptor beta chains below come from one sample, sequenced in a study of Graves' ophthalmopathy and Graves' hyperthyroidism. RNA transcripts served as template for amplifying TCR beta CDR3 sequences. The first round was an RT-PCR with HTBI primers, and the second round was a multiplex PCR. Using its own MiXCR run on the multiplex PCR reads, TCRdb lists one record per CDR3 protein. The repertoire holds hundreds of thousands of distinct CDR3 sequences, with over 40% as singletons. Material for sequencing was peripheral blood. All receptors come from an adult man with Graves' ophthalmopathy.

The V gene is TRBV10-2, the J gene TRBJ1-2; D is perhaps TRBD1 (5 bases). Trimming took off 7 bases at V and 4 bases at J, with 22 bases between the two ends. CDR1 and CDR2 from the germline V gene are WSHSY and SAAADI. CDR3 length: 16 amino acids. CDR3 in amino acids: CASTPEWVRGLYGYTF. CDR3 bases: TGCGCCAGCACCCCTGAATGGGTTAGGGGACTCTATGGCTACACCTTC.

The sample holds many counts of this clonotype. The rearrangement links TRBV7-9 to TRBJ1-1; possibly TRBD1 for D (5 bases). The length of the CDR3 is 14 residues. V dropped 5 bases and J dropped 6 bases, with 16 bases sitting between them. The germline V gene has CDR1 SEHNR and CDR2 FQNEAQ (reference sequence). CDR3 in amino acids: CASSPTGLGPEAFF. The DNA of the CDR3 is TGTGCCAGCAGCCCAACAGGCCTAGGGCCTGAAGCTTTCTTT.

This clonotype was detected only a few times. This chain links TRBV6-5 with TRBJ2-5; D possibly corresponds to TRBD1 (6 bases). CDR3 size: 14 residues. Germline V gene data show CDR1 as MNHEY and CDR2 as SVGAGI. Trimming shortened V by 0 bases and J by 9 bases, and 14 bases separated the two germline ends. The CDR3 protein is CASSYSTGTNPQYF. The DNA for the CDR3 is TGTGCCAGCAGTTACTCGACAGGCACTAATCCCCAGTACTTC.

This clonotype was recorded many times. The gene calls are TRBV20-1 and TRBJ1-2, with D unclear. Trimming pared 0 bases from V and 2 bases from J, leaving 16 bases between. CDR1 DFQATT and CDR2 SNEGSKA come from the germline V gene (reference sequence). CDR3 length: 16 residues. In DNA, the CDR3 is TGCAGTGCTAGAGATCTTAGCTCAACAGTCAACTATGGCTACACCTTC. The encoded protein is CSARDLSSTVNYGYTF.

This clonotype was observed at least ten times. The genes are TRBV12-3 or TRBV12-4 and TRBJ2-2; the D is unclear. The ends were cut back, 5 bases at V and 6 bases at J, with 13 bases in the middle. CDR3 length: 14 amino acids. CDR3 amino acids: CASSPGLPAGELFF. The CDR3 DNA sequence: TGTGCCAGCAGTCCCGGTTTGCCCGCCGGGGAGCTGTTTTTT.

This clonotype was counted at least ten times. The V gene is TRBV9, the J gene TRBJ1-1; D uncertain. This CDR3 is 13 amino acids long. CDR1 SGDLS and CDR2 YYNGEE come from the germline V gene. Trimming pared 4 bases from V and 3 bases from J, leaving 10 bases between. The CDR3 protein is CASSMSSDTEAFF. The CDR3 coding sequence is TGTGCCAGCAGCATGTCGAGTGACACTGAAGCTTTCTTT.

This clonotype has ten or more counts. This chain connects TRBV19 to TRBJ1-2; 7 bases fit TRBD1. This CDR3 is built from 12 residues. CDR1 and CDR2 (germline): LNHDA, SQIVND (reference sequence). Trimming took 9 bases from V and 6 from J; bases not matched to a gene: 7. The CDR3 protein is CASSRTGDGYTF. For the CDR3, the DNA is TGTGCCAGCAGCCGGACAGGAGATGGCTACACCTTC.

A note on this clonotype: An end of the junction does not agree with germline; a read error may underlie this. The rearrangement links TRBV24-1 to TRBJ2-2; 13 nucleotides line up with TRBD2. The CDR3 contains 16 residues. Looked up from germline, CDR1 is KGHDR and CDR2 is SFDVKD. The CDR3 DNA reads TGTGCCAGCAGTTCACTAGCGGGAGGGTACACCGGGGAGCTGTTTTTT. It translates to CASSSLAGGYTGELFF.

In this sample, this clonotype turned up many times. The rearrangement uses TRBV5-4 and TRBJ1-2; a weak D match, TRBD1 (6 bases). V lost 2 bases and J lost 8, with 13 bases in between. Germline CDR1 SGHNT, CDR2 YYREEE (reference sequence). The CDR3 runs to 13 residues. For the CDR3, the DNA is TGTGCCAGCAGCTTTGGGACACCGAACGGCTACACCTTC. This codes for CASSFGTPNGYTF.

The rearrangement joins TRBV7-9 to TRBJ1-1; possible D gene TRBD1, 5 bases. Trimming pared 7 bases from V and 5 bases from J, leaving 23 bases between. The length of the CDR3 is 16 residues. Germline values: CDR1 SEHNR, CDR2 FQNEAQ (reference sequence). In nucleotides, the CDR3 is TGTGCCAGCATTCATCCCGGCCAGGGCATGGAGACTGAAGCTTTCTTT. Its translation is CASIHPGQGMETEAFF.

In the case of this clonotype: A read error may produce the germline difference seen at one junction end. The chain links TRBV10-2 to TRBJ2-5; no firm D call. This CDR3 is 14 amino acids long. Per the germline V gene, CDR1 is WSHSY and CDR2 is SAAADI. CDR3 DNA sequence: TGTGCCAGCAGTTACTCCGGCAGCCAAGAGACCCAGTACTTC. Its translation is CASSYSGSQETQYF.

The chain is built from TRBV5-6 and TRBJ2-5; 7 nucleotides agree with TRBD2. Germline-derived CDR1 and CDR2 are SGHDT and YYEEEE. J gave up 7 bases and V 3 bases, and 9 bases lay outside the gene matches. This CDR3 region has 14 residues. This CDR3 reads CASSSMGRAGTQYF. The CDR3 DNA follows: TGTGCCAGCAGCTCCATGGGGAGGGCGGGGACCCAGTACTTC.

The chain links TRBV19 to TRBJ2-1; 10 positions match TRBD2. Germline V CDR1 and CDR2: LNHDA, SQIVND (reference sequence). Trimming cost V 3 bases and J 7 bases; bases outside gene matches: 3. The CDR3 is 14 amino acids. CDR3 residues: CASSIPSGRNEQFF. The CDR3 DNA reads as TGTGCCAGTAGTATCCCTAGCGGGAGAAATGAGCAGTTCTTC.

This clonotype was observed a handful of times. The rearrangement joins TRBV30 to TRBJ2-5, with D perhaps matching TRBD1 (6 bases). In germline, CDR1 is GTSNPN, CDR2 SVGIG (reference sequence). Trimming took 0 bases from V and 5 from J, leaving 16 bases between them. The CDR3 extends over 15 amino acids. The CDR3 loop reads CAWSVGTTGSETQYF. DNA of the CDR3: TGTGCCTGGAGTGTAGGAACCACAGGGTCTGAGACCCAGTACTTC.

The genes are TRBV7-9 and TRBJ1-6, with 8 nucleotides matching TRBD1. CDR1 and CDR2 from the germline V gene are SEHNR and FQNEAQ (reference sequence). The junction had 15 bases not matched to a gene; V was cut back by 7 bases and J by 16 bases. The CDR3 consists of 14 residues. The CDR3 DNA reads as TGTGCCAGCACAGCGCTACAGGGGGAAAAAGGGCTCCACTTT. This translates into CASTALQGEKGLHF.

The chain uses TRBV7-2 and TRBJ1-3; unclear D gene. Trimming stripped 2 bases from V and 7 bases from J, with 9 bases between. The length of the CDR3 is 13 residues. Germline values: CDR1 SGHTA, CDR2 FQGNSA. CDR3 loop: CASSLSGRNTIYF. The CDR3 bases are TGTGCCAGCAGCTTAAGCGGCAGGAACACCATATATTTT.

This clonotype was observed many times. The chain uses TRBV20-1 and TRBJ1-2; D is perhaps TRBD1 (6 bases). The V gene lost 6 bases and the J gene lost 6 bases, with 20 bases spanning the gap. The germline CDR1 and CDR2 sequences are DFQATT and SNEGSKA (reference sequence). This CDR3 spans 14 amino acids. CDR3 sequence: CSARPFGQTHGYTF. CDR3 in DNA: TGCAGTGCGAGGCCCTTCGGACAGACCCATGGCTACACCTTC.

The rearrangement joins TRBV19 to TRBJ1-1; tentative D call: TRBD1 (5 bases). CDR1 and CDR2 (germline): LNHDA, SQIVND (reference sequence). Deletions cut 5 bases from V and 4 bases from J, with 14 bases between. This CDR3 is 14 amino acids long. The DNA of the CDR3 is TGTGCCAGTAGTCGGGGCAGGGAGAGCACTGAAGCTTTCTTT. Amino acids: CASSRGRESTEAFF.

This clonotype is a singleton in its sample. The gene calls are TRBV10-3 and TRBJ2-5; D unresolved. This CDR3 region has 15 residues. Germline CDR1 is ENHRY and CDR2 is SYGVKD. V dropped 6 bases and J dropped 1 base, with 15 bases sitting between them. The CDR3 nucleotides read TGTGCCATCAGAGGATGGACGTCCGGCCAAGAGACCCAGTACTTC. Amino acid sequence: CAIRGWTSGQETQYF.

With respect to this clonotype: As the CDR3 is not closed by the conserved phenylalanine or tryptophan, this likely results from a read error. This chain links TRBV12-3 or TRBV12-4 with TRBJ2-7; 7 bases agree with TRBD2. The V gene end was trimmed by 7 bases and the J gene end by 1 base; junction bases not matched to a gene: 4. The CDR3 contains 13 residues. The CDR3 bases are TGTGCCAGCAAATGGGAGGGTTCCTACGAGCAGTACTGC. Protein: CASKWEGSYEQYC.

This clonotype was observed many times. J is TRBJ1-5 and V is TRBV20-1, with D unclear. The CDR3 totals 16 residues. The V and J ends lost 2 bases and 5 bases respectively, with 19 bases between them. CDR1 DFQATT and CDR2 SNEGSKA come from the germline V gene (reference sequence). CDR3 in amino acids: CSARPGKGGRDQPQHF. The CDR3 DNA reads TGCAGTGCTAGACCGGGGAAGGGCGGACGGGATCAGCCCCAGCATTTT.

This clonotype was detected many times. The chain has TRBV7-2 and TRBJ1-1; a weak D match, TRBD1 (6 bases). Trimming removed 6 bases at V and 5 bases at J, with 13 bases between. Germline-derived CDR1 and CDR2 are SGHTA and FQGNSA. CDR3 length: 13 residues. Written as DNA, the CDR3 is TGTGCCAGCAGTCCCCAAACAGGGACTGAAGCTTTCTTT. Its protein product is CASSPQTGTEAFF.

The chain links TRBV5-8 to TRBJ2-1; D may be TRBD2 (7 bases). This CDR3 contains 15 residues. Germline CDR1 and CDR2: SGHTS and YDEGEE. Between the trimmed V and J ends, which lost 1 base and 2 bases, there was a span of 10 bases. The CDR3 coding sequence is TGTGCCAGCAGCTTGAACGGGGGGCCCTACAATGAGCAGTTCTTC. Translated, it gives CASSLNGGPYNEQFF.

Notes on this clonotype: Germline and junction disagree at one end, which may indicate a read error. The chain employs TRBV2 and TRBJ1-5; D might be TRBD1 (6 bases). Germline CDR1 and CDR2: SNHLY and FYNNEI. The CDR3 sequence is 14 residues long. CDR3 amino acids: CASRDIEIHQPQHF. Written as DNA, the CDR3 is TGCGCCAGCAGGGACATCGAAATTCATCAGCCCCAGCATTTT.

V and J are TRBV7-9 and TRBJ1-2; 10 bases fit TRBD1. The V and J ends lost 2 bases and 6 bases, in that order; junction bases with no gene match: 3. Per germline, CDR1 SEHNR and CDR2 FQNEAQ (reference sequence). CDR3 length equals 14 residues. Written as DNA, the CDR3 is TGTGCCAGCAGCTTAAAGGGACAGGGGAATGGCTACACCTTC. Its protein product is CASSLKGQGNGYTF.

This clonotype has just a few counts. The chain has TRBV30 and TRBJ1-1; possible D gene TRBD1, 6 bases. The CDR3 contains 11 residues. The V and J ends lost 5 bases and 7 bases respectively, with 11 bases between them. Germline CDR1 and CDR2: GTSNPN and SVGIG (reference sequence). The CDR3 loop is CAWQGPNEAFF. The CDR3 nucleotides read TGTGCCTGGCAGGGGCCCAATGAAGCTTTCTTT.